The present entry profiles one T cell receptor beta chain with its context. Only in-frame clones appear in the TCRdb table, and some are missing; sequencing was by immunoSEQ multiplex PCR. The data hold around 280,000 clones, with 87% observed a single time. This sample is part of a study of blood T cell repertoires in COVID-19. The sample comprised peripheral blood. This sequence was found in a woman between 50 and 59 years old who had recovered from COVID-19.

CDR3 sequence (DNA): TGCGCCAGCAGCGTAACAGGAGCCAAAAACATTCAGTACTTC. It yields the protein CASSVTGAKNIQYF. The chain combines TRBV5-1 with TRBJ2-4, with D tentatively TRBD1 (5 bases). Germline V gives CDR1 SGHRS, CDR2 YFSETQ. The germline V and J ends were trimmed by 4 bases and 0 bases, with 8 bases remaining between them. CDR3 size: 14 residues.